The present TCR beta chain was sequenced within a study of T cells in Graves' hyperthyroidism and ophthalmopathy. The CDR3 is 16 residues long. From RNA transcripts, TCR beta CDR3 regions were amplified. With the HTBI primer set, the TCR CDR3 went through a first round of RT-PCR. One entry per CDR3 protein results from TCRdb running MiXCR on the multiplex PCR reads. Among roughly 380,000 distinct CDR3 sequences listed, roughly 15% were seen once. In the case of this clonotype: A read error may account for a junction end that differs from germline.

This sequence originates from a young woman with Graves' hyperthyroidism. Material for sequencing was blood. The chain uses TRBV12-3 or TRBV12-4 and TRBJ1-3; tentative D call: TRBD1 (5 bases). CDR3 DNA: TGTGCCAGCAGTTTCGGGACTCCCAACTCTGGAAACGCCATATATTTT. It translates to CASSFGTPNSGNAIYF.